This T cell receptor (beta chain) is drawn from a study of T cell changes during pregnancy in multiple sclerosis. CDR3 length: 14 amino acids. Here immunoSEQ multiplex PCR was the method, and the copy in TCRdb shows in-frame clones only, minus some. The table shows around 67,000 clones, with 90% occurring only once. The sample consisted of peripheral blood, taken after pregnancy. This receptor was taken from a female donor in good health, enrolled as a control in a pregnancy study. V and J are TRBV21-1 and TRBJ1-2; no DNA check was done on the table's D call, TRBD1. TRBV21-1 is labeled a pseudogene. The CDR3 DNA reads TGTGCCAGCAGCATTGACAGGATCCCGTATGGCTACACCTTC. Amino acids: CASSIDRIPYGYTF.